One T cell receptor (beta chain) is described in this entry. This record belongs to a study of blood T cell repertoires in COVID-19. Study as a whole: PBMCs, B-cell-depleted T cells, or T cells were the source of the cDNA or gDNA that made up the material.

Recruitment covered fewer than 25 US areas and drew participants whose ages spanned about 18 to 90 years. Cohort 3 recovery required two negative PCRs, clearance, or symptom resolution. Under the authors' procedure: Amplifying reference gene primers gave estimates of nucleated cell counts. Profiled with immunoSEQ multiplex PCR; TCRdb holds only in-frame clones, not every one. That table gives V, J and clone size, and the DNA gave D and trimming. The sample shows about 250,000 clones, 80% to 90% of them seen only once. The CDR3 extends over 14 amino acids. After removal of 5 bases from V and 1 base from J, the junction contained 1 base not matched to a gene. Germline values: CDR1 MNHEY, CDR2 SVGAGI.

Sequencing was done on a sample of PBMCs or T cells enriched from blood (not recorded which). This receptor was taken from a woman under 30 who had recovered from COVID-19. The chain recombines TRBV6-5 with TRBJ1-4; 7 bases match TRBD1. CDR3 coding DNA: TGTGCCAGCAGTCGACAGGGAACTAATGAAAAACTGTTTTTT. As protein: CASSRQGTNEKLFF.